This entry is about one TCR beta chain. What it binds is not known. Germline V lookup: CDR1 SGHRS, CDR2 YFSETQ. This CDR3 comprises 15 residues. V was clipped by 1 base and J by 5 bases; unmatched bases: 5. This record comes from a study of OX40 agonist ivuxolimab in advanced cancers. A history of autoimmune disease or systemic immunosuppression excluded patients. Findings and limits, study-wide: Relative to CD4+, CD8+ T cells held more expanded clones on average.

Assay used: immunoSEQ multiplex PCR; TCRdb lists only in-frame clones, some missing. This table has roughly 42,000 clones, 85% to 95% appearing once. This TCR derives from an adult with an advanced solid tumor such as melanoma, head and neck, liver or kidney cancer. The J gene is TRBJ2-5, the V gene TRBV5-1, with TRBD2 matching 10 bases. The sequencing used CD4+ or CD8+ T cells sorted from blood, collected in a trial of the OX40 agonist ivuxolimab. CDR3 sequence: CASSLLAGEPETQYF. CDR3 in DNA: TGCGCCAGCAGCTTGCTAGCGGGGGAGCCCGAGACCCAGTACTTC. Complete variable domain (other parts from reference TRBV5-1 and TRBJ2-5): KAGVTQTPRYLIKTRGQQVTLSCSPISGHRSVSWYQQTPGQGLQFLFEYFSETQRNKGNFPGRFSGRQFSNSRSEMNVSTLELGDSALYLCASSLLAGEPETQYFGPGTRLLVL.